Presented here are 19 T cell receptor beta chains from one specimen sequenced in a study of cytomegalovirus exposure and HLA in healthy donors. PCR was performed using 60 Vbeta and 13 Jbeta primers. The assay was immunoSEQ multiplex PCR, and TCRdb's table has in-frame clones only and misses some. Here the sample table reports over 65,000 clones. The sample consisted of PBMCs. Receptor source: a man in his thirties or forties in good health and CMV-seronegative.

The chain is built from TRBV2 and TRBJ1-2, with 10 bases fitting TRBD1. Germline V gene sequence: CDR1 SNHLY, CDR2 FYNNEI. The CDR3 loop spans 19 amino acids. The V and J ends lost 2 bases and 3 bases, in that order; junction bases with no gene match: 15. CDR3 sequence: CASSEPLRDRGLGDYGYTF. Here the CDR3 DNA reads TGTGCCAGCAGTGAACCTCTGAGGGACAGGGGATTAGGCGACTATGGCTACACCTTC.

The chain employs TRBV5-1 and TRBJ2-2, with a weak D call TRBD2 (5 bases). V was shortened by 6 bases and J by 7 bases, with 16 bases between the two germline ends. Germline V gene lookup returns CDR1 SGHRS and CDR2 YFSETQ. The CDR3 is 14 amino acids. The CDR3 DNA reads TGCGCCAGCAACTGGGCGGAGGTATACGGGGAGCTGTTTTTT. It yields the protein CASNWAEVYGELFF. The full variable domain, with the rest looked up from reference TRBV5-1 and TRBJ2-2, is KAGVTQTPRYLIKTRGQQVTLSCSPISGHRSVSWYQQTPGQGLQFLFEYFSETQRNKGNFPGRFSGRQFSNSRSEMNVSTLELGDSALYLCASNWAEVYGELFFGEGSRLTVL.

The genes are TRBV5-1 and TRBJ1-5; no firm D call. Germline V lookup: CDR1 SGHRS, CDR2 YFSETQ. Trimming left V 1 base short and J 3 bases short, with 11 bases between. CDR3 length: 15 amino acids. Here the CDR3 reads CASSLSRRPNQPQHF. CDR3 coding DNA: TGCGCCAGCAGCTTGAGCAGGCGACCCAATCAGCCCCAGCATTTT.

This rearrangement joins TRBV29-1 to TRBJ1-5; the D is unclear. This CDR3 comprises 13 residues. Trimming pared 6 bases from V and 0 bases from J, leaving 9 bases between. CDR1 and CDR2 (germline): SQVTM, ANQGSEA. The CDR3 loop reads CSVSRDSNQPQHF. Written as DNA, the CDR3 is TGCAGCGTCAGCCGGGATAGCAATCAGCCCCAGCATTTT.

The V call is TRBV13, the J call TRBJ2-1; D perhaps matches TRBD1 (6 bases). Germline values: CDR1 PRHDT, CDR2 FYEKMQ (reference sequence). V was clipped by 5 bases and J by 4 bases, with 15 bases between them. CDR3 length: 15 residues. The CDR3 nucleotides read TGTGCCAGCAGCCGTGGGGCTAGGGGGTACAATGAGCAGTTCTTC. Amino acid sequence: CASSRGARGYNEQFF. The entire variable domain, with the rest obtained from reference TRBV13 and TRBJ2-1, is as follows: AAGVIQSPRHLIKEKRETATLKCYPIPRHDTVYWYQQGPGQDPQFLISFYEKMQSDKGSIPDRFSAQQFSDYHSELNMSSLELGDSALYFCASSRGARGYNEQFFGPGTRLTVL.

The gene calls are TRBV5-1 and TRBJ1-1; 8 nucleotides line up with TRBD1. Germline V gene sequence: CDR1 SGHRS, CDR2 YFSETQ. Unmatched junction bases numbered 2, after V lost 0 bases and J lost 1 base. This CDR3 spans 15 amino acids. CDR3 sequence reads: CASSLGTGRNTEAFF. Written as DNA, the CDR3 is TGCGCCAGCAGCTTGGGGACAGGGCGGAACACTGAAGCTTTCTTT.

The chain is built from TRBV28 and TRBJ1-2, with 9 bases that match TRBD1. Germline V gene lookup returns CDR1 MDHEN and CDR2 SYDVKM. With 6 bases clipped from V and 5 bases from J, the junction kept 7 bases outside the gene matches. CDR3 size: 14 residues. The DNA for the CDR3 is TGTGCCAGCAGCTCCGGGACAGGGAGATATGGCTACACCTTC. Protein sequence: CASSSGTGRYGYTF.

CDR3 protein: CASSLYRDRGEGTEAFF. The CDR3 DNA follows: TGCGCCAGCAGCCTCTACCGGGACAGGGGAGAGGGCACTGAAGCTTTCTTT. The chain is built from TRBV4-1 and TRBJ1-1; 10 bases fit TRBD1. The CDR3 is 17 residues long. Germline V gene sequence: CDR1 MGHRA, CDR2 YSYEKL. After removal of 4 bases from V and 4 bases from J, the junction contained 12 bases not matched to a gene.

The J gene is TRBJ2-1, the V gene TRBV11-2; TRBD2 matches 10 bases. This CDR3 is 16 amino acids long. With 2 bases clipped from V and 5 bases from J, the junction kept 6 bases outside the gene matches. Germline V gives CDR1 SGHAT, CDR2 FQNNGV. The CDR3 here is CASSLLGTSEHNEQFF. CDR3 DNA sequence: TGTGCCAGCAGCTTACTAGGGACTAGCGAACACAATGAGCAGTTCTTC.

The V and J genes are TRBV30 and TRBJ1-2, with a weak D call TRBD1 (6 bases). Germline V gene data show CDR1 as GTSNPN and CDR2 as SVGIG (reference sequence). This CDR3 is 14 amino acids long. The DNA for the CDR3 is TGTGCAAGATCTCGGGACACCGCTAACTATGGCTACACCTTC. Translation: CARSRDTANYGYTF.

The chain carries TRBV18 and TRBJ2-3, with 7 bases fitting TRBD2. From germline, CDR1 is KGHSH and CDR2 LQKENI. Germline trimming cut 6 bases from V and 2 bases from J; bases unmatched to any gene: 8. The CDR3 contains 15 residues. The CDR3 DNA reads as TGTGCCAGCTCGTCTGCCAGCGGGGTCACAGATACGCAGTATTTT. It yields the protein CASSSASGVTDTQYF.

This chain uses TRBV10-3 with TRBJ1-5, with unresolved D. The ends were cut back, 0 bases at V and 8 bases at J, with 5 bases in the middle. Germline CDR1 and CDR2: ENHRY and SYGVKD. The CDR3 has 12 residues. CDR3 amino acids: CAISESTKPQHF. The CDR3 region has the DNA TGTGCCATCAGTGAGTCTACTAAGCCCCAGCATTTT.

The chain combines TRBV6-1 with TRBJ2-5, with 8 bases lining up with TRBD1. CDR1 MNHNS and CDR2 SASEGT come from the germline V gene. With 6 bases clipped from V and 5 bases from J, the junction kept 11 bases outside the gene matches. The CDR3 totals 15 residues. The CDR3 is CASSRGDRYGETQYF. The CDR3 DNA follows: TGTGCCAGCAGCCGAGGGGACAGGTACGGGGAGACCCAGTACTTC.

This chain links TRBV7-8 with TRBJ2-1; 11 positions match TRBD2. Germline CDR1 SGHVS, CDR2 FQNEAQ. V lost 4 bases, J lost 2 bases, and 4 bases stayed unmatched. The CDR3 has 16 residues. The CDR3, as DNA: TGTGCCAGCAGCTGGGGACTAGCGGTGACCTACAATGAGCAGTTCTTC. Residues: CASSWGLAVTYNEQFF.

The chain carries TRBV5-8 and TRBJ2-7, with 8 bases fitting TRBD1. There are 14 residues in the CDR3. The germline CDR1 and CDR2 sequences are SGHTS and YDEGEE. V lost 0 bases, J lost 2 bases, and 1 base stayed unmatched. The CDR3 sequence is CASSLAGGAYEQYF. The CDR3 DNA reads TGTGCCAGCAGCTTGGCAGGGGGCGCCTACGAGCAGTACTTC.

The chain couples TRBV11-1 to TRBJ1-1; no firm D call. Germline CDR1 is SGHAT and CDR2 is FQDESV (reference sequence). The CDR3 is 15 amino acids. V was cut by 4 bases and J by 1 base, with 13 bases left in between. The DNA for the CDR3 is TGTGCCAGCAGCTCCAAGCCGCCGAAGAACACTGAAGCTTTCTTT. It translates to CASSSKPPKNTEAFF.

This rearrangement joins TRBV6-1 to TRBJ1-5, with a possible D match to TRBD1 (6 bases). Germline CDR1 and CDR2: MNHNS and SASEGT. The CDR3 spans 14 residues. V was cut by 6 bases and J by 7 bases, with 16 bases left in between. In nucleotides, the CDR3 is TGTGCCAGCAGAGAGGGGGGAGGGCCACAGCCCCAGCATTTT. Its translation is CASREGGGPQPQHF.

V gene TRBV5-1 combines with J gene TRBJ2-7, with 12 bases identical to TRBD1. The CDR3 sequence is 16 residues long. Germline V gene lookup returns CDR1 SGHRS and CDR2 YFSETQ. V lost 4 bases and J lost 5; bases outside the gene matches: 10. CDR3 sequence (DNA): TGCGCCAGCAGCCCCCGCACCGGGACAGGGGGCAACGAGCAGTACTTC. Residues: CASSPRTGTGGNEQYF.

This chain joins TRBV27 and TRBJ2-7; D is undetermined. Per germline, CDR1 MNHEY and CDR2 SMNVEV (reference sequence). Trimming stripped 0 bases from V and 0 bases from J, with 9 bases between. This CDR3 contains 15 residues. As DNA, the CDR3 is TGTGCCAGCAGTTTATCGCTTGGCAACTCCTACGAGCAGTACTTC. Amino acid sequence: CASSLSLGNSYEQYF.